This TCR beta chain comes out of a study of T-cell memory formation after mild COVID-19. V was pared by 0 bases and J by 3 bases, with 8 bases between. Germline V gives CDR1 LGHNA, CDR2 YNFKEQ. CDR3 length equals 14 residues. It was 5'RACE with constant-segment primers that produced the TCR alpha and TCR beta cDNA libraries, which carried sample barcodes and UMIs. TCRdb itself ran the 5' RACE reads through MiXCR, one entry per CDR3 protein. The sample carries over 70,000 distinct CDR3 sequences, roughly 15% recorded once. General study findings and limits: A second wave expanding day 15 to 37 was CD4+-biased; contracting clones were balanced. Mainly CM and EM harbored the contracting CD4+ clones; mainly EMRA harbored the CD8+ ones. Pre-infection memory harbored some responding clones, suggesting cross-reactive memory joined.

Worth noting for this clonotype: Its antigen is currently unknown.

The source is a man aged 18 to 29 who had mild COVID-19 (a few samples of this study predate the infection). Cell type and time point are not known. The genes are TRBV4-2 and TRBJ1-1, with D hard to call. The specimen sequenced was PBMCs or a T cell subset sorted from them (not recorded which). Here the CDR3 reads CASSQDEVDTEAFF. Written as DNA, the CDR3 is TGTGCCAGCAGCCAAGACGAGGTCGACACTGAAGCTTTCTTT.